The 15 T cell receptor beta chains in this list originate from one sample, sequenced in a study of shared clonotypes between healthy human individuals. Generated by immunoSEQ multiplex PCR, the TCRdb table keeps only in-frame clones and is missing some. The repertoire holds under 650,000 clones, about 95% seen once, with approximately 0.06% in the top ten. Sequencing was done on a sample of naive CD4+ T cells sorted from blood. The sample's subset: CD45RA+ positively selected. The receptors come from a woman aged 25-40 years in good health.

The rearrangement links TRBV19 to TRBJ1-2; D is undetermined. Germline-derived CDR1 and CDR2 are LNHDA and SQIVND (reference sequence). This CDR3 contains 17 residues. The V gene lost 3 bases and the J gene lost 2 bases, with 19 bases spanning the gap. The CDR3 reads CASSIRNPQRENYGYTF. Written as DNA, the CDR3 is TGTGCCAGTAGTATTCGGAATCCCCAGAGGGAAAACTATGGCTACACCTTC.

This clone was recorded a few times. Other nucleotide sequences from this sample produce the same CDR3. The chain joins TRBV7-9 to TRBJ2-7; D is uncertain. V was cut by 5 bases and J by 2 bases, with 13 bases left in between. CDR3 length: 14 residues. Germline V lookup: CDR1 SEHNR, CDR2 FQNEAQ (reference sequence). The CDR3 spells CASSLGDGPYEQYF. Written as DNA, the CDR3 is TGTGCCAGCAGCCTTGGAGACGGCCCCTACGAGCAGTACTTC.

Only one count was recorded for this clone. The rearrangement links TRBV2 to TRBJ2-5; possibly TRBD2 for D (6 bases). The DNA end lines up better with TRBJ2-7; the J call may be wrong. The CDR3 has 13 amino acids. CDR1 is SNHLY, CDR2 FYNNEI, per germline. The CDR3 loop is CASSGFSGHEQYF. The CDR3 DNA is TGTGCCAGCAGCGGTTTTAGCGGCCACGAGCAGTACTTC.

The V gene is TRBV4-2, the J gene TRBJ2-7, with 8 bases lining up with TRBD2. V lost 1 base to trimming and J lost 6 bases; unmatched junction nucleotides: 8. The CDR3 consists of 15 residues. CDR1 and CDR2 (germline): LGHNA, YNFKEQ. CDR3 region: CASSQAGGRPGEQYF. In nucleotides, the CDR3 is TGTGCCAGCAGCCAAGCGGGCGGGAGGCCAGGCGAGCAGTACTTC.

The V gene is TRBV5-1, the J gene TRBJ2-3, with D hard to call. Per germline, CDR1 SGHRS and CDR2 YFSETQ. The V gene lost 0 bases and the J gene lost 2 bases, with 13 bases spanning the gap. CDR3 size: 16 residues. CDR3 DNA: TGCGCCAGCAGCTTGGTGATCACGAAGAACACAGATACGCAGTATTTT. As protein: CASSLVITKNTDTQYF.

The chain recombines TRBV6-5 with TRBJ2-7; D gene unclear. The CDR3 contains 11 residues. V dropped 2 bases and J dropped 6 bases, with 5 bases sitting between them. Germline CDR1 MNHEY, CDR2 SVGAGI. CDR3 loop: CASSYRAEQYF. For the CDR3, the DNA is TGTGCCAGCAGTTACAGAGCCGAGCAGTACTTC.

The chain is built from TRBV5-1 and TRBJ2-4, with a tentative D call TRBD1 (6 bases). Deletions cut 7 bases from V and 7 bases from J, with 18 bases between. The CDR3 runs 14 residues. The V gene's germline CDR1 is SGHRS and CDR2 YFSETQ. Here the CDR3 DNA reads TGCGCCAGCGAACTGGTGGGTGGGGGCAACATTCAGTACTTC. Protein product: CASELVGGGNIQYF.

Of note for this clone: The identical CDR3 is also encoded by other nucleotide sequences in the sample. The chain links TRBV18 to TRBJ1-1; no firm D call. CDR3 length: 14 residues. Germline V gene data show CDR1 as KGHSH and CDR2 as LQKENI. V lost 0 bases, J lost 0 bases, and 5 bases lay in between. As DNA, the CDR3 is TGTGCCAGCTCACCACCCTCCGTGAACACTGAAGCTTTCTTT. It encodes CASSPPSVNTEAFF.

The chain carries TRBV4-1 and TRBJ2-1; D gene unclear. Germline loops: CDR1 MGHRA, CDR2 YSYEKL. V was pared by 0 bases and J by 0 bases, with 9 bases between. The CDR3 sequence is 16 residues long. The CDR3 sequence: CASSQDGVSSYNEQFF. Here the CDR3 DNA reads TGCGCCAGCAGCCAAGATGGGGTGAGCTCCTACAATGAGCAGTTCTTC.

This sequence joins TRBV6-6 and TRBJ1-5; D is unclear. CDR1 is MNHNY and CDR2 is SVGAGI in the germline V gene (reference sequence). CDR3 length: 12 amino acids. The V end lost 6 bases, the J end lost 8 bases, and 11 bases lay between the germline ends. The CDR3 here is CASSLVEEPQHF. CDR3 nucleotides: TGTGCCAGCAGCCTCGTGGAGGAGCCCCAGCATTTT.

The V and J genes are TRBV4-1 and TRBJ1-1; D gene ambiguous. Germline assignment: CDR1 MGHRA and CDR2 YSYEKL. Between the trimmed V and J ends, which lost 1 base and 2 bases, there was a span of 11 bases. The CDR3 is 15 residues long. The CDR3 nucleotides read TGCGCCAGCAGCCAAGGGAATAGGCAAAACACTGAAGCTTTCTTT. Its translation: CASSQGNRQNTEAFF.

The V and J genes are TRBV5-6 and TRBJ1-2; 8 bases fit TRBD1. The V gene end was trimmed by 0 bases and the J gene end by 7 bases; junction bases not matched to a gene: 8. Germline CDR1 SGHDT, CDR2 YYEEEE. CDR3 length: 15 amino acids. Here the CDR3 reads CASSLGARGQGGYTF. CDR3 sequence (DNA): TGTGCCAGCAGCTTGGGGGCCAGGGGGCAAGGTGGCTACACCTTC. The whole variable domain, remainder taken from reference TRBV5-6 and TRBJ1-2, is DAGVTQSPTHLIKTRGQQVTLRCSPKSGHDTVSWYQQALGQGPQFIFQYYEEEERQRGNFPDRFSGHQFPNYSSELNVNALLLGDSALYLCASSLGARGQGGYTFGSGTRLTVV.

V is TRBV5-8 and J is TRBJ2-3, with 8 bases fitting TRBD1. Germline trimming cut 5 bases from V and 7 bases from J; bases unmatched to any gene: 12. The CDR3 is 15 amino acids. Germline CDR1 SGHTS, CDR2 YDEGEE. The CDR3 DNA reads TGTGCCAGCAGACCCGGGACAGGAGTTCCTTATACGCAGTATTTT. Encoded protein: CASRPGTGVPYTQYF. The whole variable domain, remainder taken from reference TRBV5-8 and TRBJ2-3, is EAGVTQSPTHLIKTRGQQATLRCSPISGHTSVYWYQQALGLGLQFLLWYDEGEERNRGNFPPRFSGRQFPNYSSELNVNALELEDSALYLCASRPGTGVPYTQYFGPGTRLTVL.

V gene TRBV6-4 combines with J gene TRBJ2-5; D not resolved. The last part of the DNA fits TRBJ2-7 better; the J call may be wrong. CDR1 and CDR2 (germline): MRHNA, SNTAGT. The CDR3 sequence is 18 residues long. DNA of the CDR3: TGTGCCAGCAGTGATCCCAAGGGAATCGTGGAGTTCCCCTACGAGCAGTACTTC. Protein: CASSDPKGIVEFPYEQYF.

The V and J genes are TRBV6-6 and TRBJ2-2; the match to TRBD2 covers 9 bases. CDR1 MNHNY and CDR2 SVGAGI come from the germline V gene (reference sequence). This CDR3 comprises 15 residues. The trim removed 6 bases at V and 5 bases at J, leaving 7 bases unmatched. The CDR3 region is CASSWASGVTGELFF. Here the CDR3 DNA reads TGTGCCAGCAGCTGGGCTAGCGGGGTAACCGGGGAGCTGTTTTTT.